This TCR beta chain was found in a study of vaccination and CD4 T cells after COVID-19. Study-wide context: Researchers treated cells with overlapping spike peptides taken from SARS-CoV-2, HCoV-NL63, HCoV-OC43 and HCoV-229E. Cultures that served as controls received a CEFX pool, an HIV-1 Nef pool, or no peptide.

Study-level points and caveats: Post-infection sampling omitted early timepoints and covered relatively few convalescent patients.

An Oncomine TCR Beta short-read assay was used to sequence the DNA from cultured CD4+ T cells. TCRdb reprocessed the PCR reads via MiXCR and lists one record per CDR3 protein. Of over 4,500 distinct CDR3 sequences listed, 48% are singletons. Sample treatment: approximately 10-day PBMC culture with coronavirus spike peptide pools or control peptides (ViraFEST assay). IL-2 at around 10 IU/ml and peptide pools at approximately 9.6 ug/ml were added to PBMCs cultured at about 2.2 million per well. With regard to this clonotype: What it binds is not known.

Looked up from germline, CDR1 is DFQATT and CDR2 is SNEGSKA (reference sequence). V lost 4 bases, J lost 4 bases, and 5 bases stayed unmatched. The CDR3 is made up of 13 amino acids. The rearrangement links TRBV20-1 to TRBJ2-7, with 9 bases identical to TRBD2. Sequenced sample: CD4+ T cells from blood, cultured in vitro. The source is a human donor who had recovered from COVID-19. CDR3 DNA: TGCAGTGCTACCCCTAGCGGGGATTACGAGCAGTACTTC. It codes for CSATPSGDYEQYF.